The 25 T cell receptor beta chains presented below share a single source sample, sequenced in a study of vaccination effects on CD4 cells after COVID-19. Sequencing used immunoSEQ multiplex PCR; TCRdb keeps in-frame clones, though not all of them. The sample shows tens of thousands of clones, about 69% of them seen only once. CD4+ T cells were isolated after about nine days of culture. No antigens are known for them. Specimen: CD4+ T cells from PBMCs cultured without peptide, collected before COVID-19 vaccination. Receptors were obtained from a human donor who had a prior SARS-CoV-2 infection.

V usage is TRBV18 and J usage is TRBJ2-5; D possibly matches TRBD1 or TRBD2 (5 bases each). Looked up from germline, CDR1 is KGHSH and CDR2 is LQKENI. The CDR3 covers 14 residues. Trimming cost V 3 bases and J 5 bases, with 13 bases left between them. In DNA form, the CDR3 reads TGTGCCAGCTCACCGAACGGGGCAAGGGAGACCCAGTACTTC. It translates to CASSPNGARETQYF.

The chain joins TRBV6-6 to TRBJ2-7; maybe TRBD1 (5 bases). The V gene's germline CDR1 is MNHNY and CDR2 SVGAGI (reference sequence). V was clipped by 6 bases and J by 4 bases, with 16 bases between them. The CDR3 spans 14 residues. CDR3 nucleotides: TGTGCCAGCAGCCGGGCGGTGACAGCGTACGAGCAGTACTTC. The encoded protein is CASSRAVTAYEQYF.

The rearrangement uses TRBV15 and TRBJ1-4; 12 nucleotides agree with TRBD1. CDR1 is LNHNV and CDR2 is YYDKDF in the germline V gene (reference sequence). Trimming at V came to 3 bases and at J to 7 bases, leaving 3 bases not matched to a gene. The CDR3 consists of 15 residues. CDR3 coding DNA: TGTGCCACCAGCAGGGGACAGGGGGCGGTTGAAAAACTGTTTTTT. As protein: CATSRGQGAVEKLFF. The full variable domain, with the rest looked up from reference TRBV15 and TRBJ1-4, is DAMVIQNPRYQVTQFGKPVTLSCSQTLNHNVMYWYQQKSSQAPKLLFHYYDKDFNNEADTPDNFQSRRPNTSFCFLDIRSPGLGDTAMYLCATSRGQGAVEKLFFGSGTQLSVL.

This clone appeared once. The chain links TRBV3-1 (or the pseudogene TRBV3-2) to TRBJ2-3, with 7 bases lining up with TRBD2. V was clipped by 0 bases and J by 2 bases; unmatched bases: 5. CDR1 LGHDT and CDR2 YNNKEL come from the germline V gene (reference sequence). The CDR3 loop spans 16 amino acids. The CDR3 DNA is TGTGCCAGCAGCCAAGATGAGCGGGGAGCCACAGATACGCAGTATTTT. It is translated as CASSQDERGATDTQYF.

The chain uses TRBV5-1 and TRBJ2-1, with D perhaps matching TRBD1 (5 bases). The CDR3 spans 17 residues. V was clipped by 0 bases and J by 4 bases, with 17 bases between them. Germline assignment: CDR1 SGHRS and CDR2 YFSETQ. CDR3 nucleotides: TGCGCCAGCAGCTTGGTTTTAAGGGGTAAAATATACAATGAGCAGTTCTTC. Protein product: CASSLVLRGKIYNEQFF.

CDR3 residues: CASSSRTSGRSYEQYF. DNA of the CDR3: TGTGCCAGCAGCTCTAGGACTAGCGGGAGGTCCTACGAGCAGTACTTC. The rearrangement links TRBV7-9 to TRBJ2-7; 14 bases agree with TRBD2. CDR3 length: 16 residues. V shed 4 bases and J 1 base; nucleotides not matched to a gene: 3. Germline assignment: CDR1 SEHNR and CDR2 FQNEAQ (reference sequence).

The chain uses TRBV9 and TRBJ1-1; D gene ambiguous. Looked up from germline, CDR1 is SGDLS and CDR2 is YYNGEE. This CDR3 has 15 residues. Trimming took off 0 bases at V and 6 bases at J, with 15 bases between the two ends. The CDR3 protein is CASSVDEGRVSEAFF. The CDR3 nucleotides read TGTGCCAGCAGCGTAGATGAGGGCCGTGTGTCTGAAGCTTTCTTT.

This clone turned up a few times. J is TRBJ2-3 and V is TRBV7-3, with TRBD2 matching 12 bases. The V segment lost 4 bases and the J segment 8 bases; nucleotides outside the gene matches: 7. In germline, CDR1 is SGHTA, CDR2 FQGTGA. The CDR3 loop spans 15 amino acids. CDR3 DNA: TGTGCCAGCAGCTCACTAGCGGGGGGCCCCGGTACGCAGTATTTT. Translating gives CASSSLAGGPGTQYF.

This clone showed up just a few times. The chain recombines TRBV5-5 with TRBJ1-1; no reliable D call. Germline values: CDR1 SGHKS, CDR2 YYEKEE (reference sequence). The CDR3 totals 13 residues. The V end lost 6 bases, the J end lost 11 bases, and 20 bases lay between the germline ends. The CDR3 spells CASILCWVVTAFF. CDR3 sequence (DNA): TGTGCCAGCATCCTATGCTGGGTAGTGACGGCTTTCTTT.

This rearrangement joins TRBV5-6 to TRBJ2-1, with TRBD2 matching over 8 bases. The CDR3 is made up of 15 amino acids. V gave up 4 bases and J gave up 0 bases; unmatched junction bases: 3. Germline V gene sequence: CDR1 SGHDT, CDR2 YYEEEE. The CDR3 DNA reads TGTGCCAGCAGCGGACGGGGGGGCTCCTACAATGAGCAGTTCTTC. Its protein is CASSGRGGSYNEQFF.

The V and J genes are TRBV2 and TRBJ2-7, with 11 bases fitting TRBD2. The CDR3 has 15 amino acids. Germline V gene lookup returns CDR1 SNHLY and CDR2 FYNNEI. Trimming removed 7 bases from V and 2 bases from J; junction bases left unmatched: 7. The chain's CDR3 is CASKQLAGVTYEQYF. CDR3 DNA sequence: TGTGCCAGCAAGCAACTAGCGGGAGTGACCTACGAGCAGTACTTC.

V usage is TRBV24-1 and J usage is TRBJ1-2; D may be TRBD1 (5 bases). Per the germline V gene, CDR1 is KGHDR and CDR2 is SFDVKD. The CDR3 totals 14 residues. Trimming took 4 bases from V and 1 from J, leaving 9 bases between them. The CDR3, as DNA: TGTGCCACCAGTGAGGGACGAGATAACTATGGCTACACCTTC. Translating it yields CATSEGRDNYGYTF.

The genes are TRBV21-1 and TRBJ2-1; the D call TRBD1 from the table was never checked on the DNA. TRBV21-1 is an annotated pseudogene. The CDR3 length is 15 residues. The CDR3 DNA sequence: TGTGCCAGCAGCGACCAGGGGGATCTCTACAATGAGCAGTTCTTC. Encoded protein: CASSDQGDLYNEQFF.

This clone was counted a single time. The chain has TRBV9 and TRBJ1-2; D call uncertain. V was pared by 0 bases and J by 2 bases, with 5 bases between. There are 13 residues in the CDR3. Looked up from germline, CDR1 is SGDLS and CDR2 is YYNGEE. The CDR3 spells CASSVVGNYGYTF. The CDR3 nucleotides read TGTGCCAGCAGCGTAGTTGGGAACTATGGCTACACCTTC. The whole variable domain, remainder taken from reference TRBV9 and TRBJ1-2, is DSGVTQTPKHLITATGQRVTLRCSPRSGDLSVYWYQQSLDQGLQFLIQYYNGEERAKGNILERFSAQQFPDLHSELNLSSLELGDSALYFCASSVVGNYGYTFGSGTRLTVV.

This clone was counted once. The rearrangement links TRBV4-3 to TRBJ2-1; unclear D gene. The germline CDR1 and CDR2 sequences are LGHNA and YSLEER. Between the trimmed V and J ends, which lost 1 base and 7 bases, there was a span of 11 bases. This CDR3 comprises 14 residues. CDR3 residues: CASSQVGFVNEQFF. Here the CDR3 DNA reads TGCGCCAGCAGCCAAGTCGGTTTTGTGAATGAGCAGTTCTTC.

This clone was counted a few times. The chain recombines TRBV18 with TRBJ2-7, with D possibly being TRBD1 (6 bases). Deletions cut 5 bases from V and 3 bases from J, with 17 bases between. Germline loops: CDR1 KGHSH, CDR2 LQKENI. The CDR3 is made up of 15 amino acids. CDR3 protein: CASSYSRDTHYEQYF. The CDR3, as DNA: TGTGCCAGCTCATACTCACGGGACACCCACTACGAGCAGTACTTC.

V gene TRBV6-2 or TRBV6-3 combines with J gene TRBJ1-1, with D unclear. Germline assignment: CDR1 MNHEY and CDR2 SVGEGT. This CDR3 is 11 amino acids long. The V gene lost 1 base and the J gene lost 10 bases, with 7 bases spanning the gap. The CDR3 here is CASSYLSVAFF. In DNA, the CDR3 is TGTGCCAGCAGTTACTTGTCTGTAGCTTTCTTT.

The J gene is TRBJ1-2, the V gene TRBV20-1, with unresolved D. Germline CDR1 is DFQATT and CDR2 is SNEGSKA (reference sequence). V lost 4 bases and J lost 8, with 11 bases in between. CDR3 length equals 11 residues. This chain's CDR3 is CSANTEGGYTF. For the CDR3, the DNA is TGCAGTGCTAACACTGAGGGCGGCTACACCTTC.

The V and J genes are TRBV5-4 and TRBJ1-3, with TRBD1 matching over 7 bases. J was trimmed by 3 bases and V by 0 bases; bases with no gene match: 6. CDR3 size: 16 residues. The germline V gene has CDR1 SGHNT and CDR2 YYREEE (reference sequence). The CDR3 reads CASSLAQTGDGNTIYF. As DNA, the CDR3 is TGTGCCAGCAGCTTGGCCCAAACAGGGGATGGAAACACCATATATTTT.

The chain recombines TRBV7-9 with TRBJ1-4, with D uncertain. With 4 bases removed from V and 7 bases from J, the gap between germline ends came to 7 bases. In germline, CDR1 is SEHNR, CDR2 FQNEAQ (reference sequence). The CDR3 sequence is 12 residues long. CDR3 nucleotides: TGTGCCAGCAGCTCGAGCCGTGAAAAACTGTTTTTT. Its protein is CASSSSREKLFF.

The chain joins TRBV7-9 to TRBJ1-4; D gene unclear. Per germline, CDR1 SEHNR and CDR2 FQNEAQ (reference sequence). Deletions cut 1 base from V and 7 bases from J, with 10 bases between. The CDR3 loop spans 14 amino acids. CDR3 nucleotides: TGTGCCAGCAGCTTAGGGCAGGATGGTGAAAAACTGTTTTTT. Translation gives CASSLGQDGEKLFF.

This chain connects TRBV5-6 to TRBJ2-1, with D uncertain. Germline V gene lookup returns CDR1 SGHDT and CDR2 YYEEEE. The CDR3 length is 13 residues. Trimming pared 6 bases from V and 10 bases from J, leaving 17 bases between. Here the CDR3 DNA reads TGTGCCAGCATATCGTCTCCGCTGCGAGAGCAGTTCTTC. This translates into CASISSPLREQFF.

This clone was seen a few times. V and J are TRBV18 and TRBJ1-2; D gene ambiguous. Germline assignment: CDR1 KGHSH and CDR2 LQKENI. CDR3 length equals 13 residues. V was trimmed by 3 bases and J by 6 bases, leaving 11 bases between them. The CDR3 spells CASSPRRTDGYTF. CDR3 coding DNA: TGTGCCAGCTCACCCAGGAGGACGGATGGCTACACCTTC.

This clone was detected many times. The chain joins TRBV2 to TRBJ2-5; D is possibly TRBD2 (5 bases). Trimming removed 5 bases at V and 2 bases at J, with 9 bases between. CDR1 is SNHLY and CDR2 is FYNNEI in the germline V gene. The CDR3 covers 13 residues. The CDR3 loop is CASSRERQETQYF. The CDR3 coding sequence is TGTGCCAGCAGTAGGGAGCGACAAGAGACCCAGTACTTC.

The chain carries TRBV5-4 and TRBJ2-1; maybe TRBD2 (5 bases). The ends were cut back, 4 bases at V and 4 bases at J, with 15 bases in the middle. The CDR3 has 15 amino acids. Germline assignment: CDR1 SGHNT and CDR2 YYREEE (reference sequence). The CDR3 nucleotides read TGTGCCAGCAGCATCACTAGTGCGTATTACAATGAGCAGTTCTTC. The encoded protein is CASSITSAYYNEQFF.